These 11 T cell receptor beta chains came from one sample sequenced in a study of beta chain features in type 1 diabetes. Study results and limitations: Type 1 diabetes patients had TCRB CDR3s that were shorter (moderately but significantly so) in all four CD4+ subsets.

As every portion of the isolated RNA was reverse transcribed, the sequencing read expressed TCRB transcripts. The table came from immunoSEQ multiplex PCR; TCRdb's copy has only in-frame clones and leaves some out. The sample contains hundreds of thousands of clones, about 14% of which appear only once. These receptors lack a known antigen. The sequencing sample was made of naive CD4+ T cells from blood. These TCRs come from a man younger than 35 with type 1 diabetes.

The gene calls are TRBV5-1 and TRBJ1-1, with D hard to call. The CDR3 is 14 residues long. V was cut by 2 bases and J by 1 base, with 9 bases left in between. CDR1 is SGHRS and CDR2 is YFSETQ in the germline V gene. The CDR3, as DNA: TGCGCCAGCAGCTTCTCACAGCCGAACACTGAAGCTTTCTTT. Translating it yields CASSFSQPNTEAFF.

The chain uses TRBV6-1 and TRBJ2-6; no clear D. The germline V gene encodes CDR1 MNHNS and CDR2 SASEGT. This CDR3 has 13 residues. CDR3 DNA: TGTGCTGGTCGTTTGGGTGGGGCCAACGTCCTGACTTTC. Residues: CAGRLGGANVLTF.

The chain has TRBV7-2 and TRBJ2-2; weak D call: TRBD2 (5 bases). V lost 5 bases to trimming and J lost 0 bases, with 16 bases between them. This CDR3 comprises 17 residues. Germline CDR1 SGHTA, CDR2 FQGNSA. CDR3 sequence: CASSPPLAFANTGELFF. DNA for the CDR3: TGTGCCAGCAGCCCCCCTTTAGCGTTCGCGAACACCGGGGAGCTGTTTTTT.

This clone was observed a few times. The rearrangement links TRBV7-2 to TRBJ1-1, with 9 bases identical to TRBD1. V gave up 6 bases and J gave up 4 bases; unmatched junction bases: 6. CDR3 length equals 14 residues. Germline-derived CDR1 and CDR2 are SGHTA and FQGNSA. CDR3 coding DNA: TGTGCCAGCAGTCAACAGGGGGCGATCACTGAAGCTTTCTTT. Protein sequence: CASSQQGAITEAFF. The full variable domain, completed using reference TRBV7-2 and TRBJ1-1, is GAGVSQSPSNKVTEKGKDVELRCDPISGHTALYWYRQSLGQGLEFLIYFQGNSAPDKSGLPSDRFSAERTGGSVSTLTIQRTQQEDSAVYLCASSQQGAITEAFFGQGTRLTVV.

The chain employs TRBV6-5 and TRBJ1-2, with no clear D. CDR3 size: 15 residues. Per germline, CDR1 MNHEY and CDR2 SVGAGI. The V and J ends lost 0 bases and 2 bases respectively, with 10 bases between them. The CDR3 nucleotides are TGTGCCAGCAGTTACTCGGTAGTACGAAACTATGGCTACACCTTC. This encodes CASSYSVVRNYGYTF.

The V call is TRBV7-2, the J call TRBJ2-2, with a tentative D call TRBD1 (6 bases). V gave up 5 bases and J gave up 7 bases, with 17 bases separating them. The CDR3 has 15 residues. In germline, CDR1 is SGHTA, CDR2 FQGNSA. The CDR3 nucleotides read TGTGCCAGCAGCCTCAACAGGGCCTCCGGCGGGGAGCTGTTTTTT. Protein sequence: CASSLNRASGGELFF.

J is TRBJ2-5 and V is TRBV21-1. TRBV21-1 has pseudogene status. The CDR3 is made up of 12 amino acids. This CDR3 is CASSGPEETQYF. CDR3 DNA sequence: TGTGCCAGCAGCGGCCCGGAAGAGACCCAGTACTTC.

This clone was detected a few times. The J gene is TRBJ2-7, the V gene TRBV30; no clear D. Between the trimmed V and J ends, which lost 2 bases and 2 bases, there was a span of 7 bases. Per the germline V gene, CDR1 is GTSNPN and CDR2 is SVGIG (reference sequence). The CDR3 has 12 amino acids. The CDR3 DNA reads as TGTGCCTGGAGTCCACGTCCCTACGAGCAGTACTTC. Amino acids: CAWSPRPYEQYF.

This clone was counted only a few times. V and J are TRBV4-1 and TRBJ1-4; the match to TRBD1 covers 9 bases. CDR3 length: 16 amino acids. Germline V lookup: CDR1 MGHRA, CDR2 YSYEKL. Trimming took 0 bases from V and 7 from J; bases not matched to a gene: 6. This CDR3 is CASSQDDRGKSEKLFF. DNA of the CDR3: TGCGCCAGCAGCCAAGACGACAGGGGGAAGAGTGAAAAACTGTTTTTT.

This chain connects TRBV6-5 to TRBJ2-7; 7 bases are shared with TRBD1. The CDR3 runs to 14 residues. With 5 bases clipped from V and 5 bases from J, the junction kept 9 bases outside the gene matches. The germline gives CDR1 MNHEY, CDR2 SVGAGI. The CDR3 DNA follows: TGTGCCAGCAGTCAGACAGGGTTGGTCCACGAGCAGTACTTC. As protein: CASSQTGLVHEQYF.

This clone appeared a few times. The chain employs TRBV10-3 and TRBJ2-2; no firm D call. V dropped 8 bases and J dropped 2 bases, with 3 bases sitting between them. The CDR3 is 11 residues long. The germline V gene encodes CDR1 ENHRY and CDR2 SYGVKD. The CDR3 nucleotides read TGTGCCATCGGTAACACCGGGGAGCTGTTTTTT. Translating gives CAIGNTGELFF.